The 14 T cell receptor beta chains below come from one sample, sequenced in a study of blood T cell repertoires in COVID-19. Measured with immunoSEQ multiplex PCR; TCRdb has only the in-frame clones, and not every one. The table shows some 180,000 clones, with roughly 80% occurring only once. The sequenced sample was peripheral blood. The receptors shown here come from an elderly woman with COVID-19, enrolled during active disease.

J is TRBJ1-2 and V is TRBV28, with a weak D call TRBD1 (5 bases). The germline gives CDR1 MDHEN, CDR2 SYDVKM. This CDR3 comprises 15 residues. V gave up 10 bases and J gave up 8 bases, with 26 bases separating them. The CDR3 region has the DNA TGTGCCACCATCGTTAGGGGTGCATCCCCCTGGGGCTACACCTTC. This encodes CATIVRGASPWGYTF.

The chain couples TRBV5-1 to TRBJ2-7; TRBD1 matches 9 bases. The V gene end was trimmed by 8 bases and the J gene end by 4 bases; junction bases not matched to a gene: 7. Germline V lookup: CDR1 SGHRS, CDR2 YFSETQ. The CDR3 contains 13 residues. CDR3 nucleotide sequence: TGCGCCAGTGCTCCGGGACAGGGTTACGAGCAGTACTTC. Its translation is CASAPGQGYEQYF.

V and J are TRBV5-1 and TRBJ2-2, with D possibly matching TRBD2 (7 bases). Germline lookup yields CDR1 SGHRS and CDR2 YFSETQ. The CDR3 runs 15 residues. V lost 5 bases and J 5 bases, leaving 16 bases between the germline ends. The CDR3 DNA reads as TGCGCCAGCAGGATACAGGGAGGGGTGACCGGGGAGCTGTTTTTT. This codes for CASRIQGGVTGELFF.

V usage is TRBV7-9 and J usage is TRBJ1-4; 7 bases match TRBD1. From germline, CDR1 is SEHNR and CDR2 FQNEAQ (reference sequence). CDR3 length: 13 residues. The ends lost 10 bases at V and 5 bases at J; junction bases unmatched: 7. The CDR3 reads CATTGARNEKLFF. The CDR3 DNA is TGTGCCACCACAGGGGCGAGAAATGAAAAACTGTTTTTT.

The chain uses TRBV5-1 and TRBJ1-1; D is unclear. Trimming stripped 4 bases from V and 7 bases from J, with 17 bases between. CDR3 length: 14 residues. Germline V CDR1 and CDR2: SGHRS, YFSETQ. The CDR3, as DNA: TGCGCCAGCAGCCCCAACACAGAAAACGGTGAAGCTTTCTTT. Its translation is CASSPNTENGEAFF.

The rearrangement joins TRBV5-1 to TRBJ1-2, with a tentative D call TRBD1 (6 bases). CDR3 length: 13 residues. Trimming shortened V by 4 bases and J by 5 bases, and 12 bases separated the two germline ends. Germline CDR1 reads SGHRS; CDR2 reads YFSETQ. The DNA for the CDR3 is TGCGCCAGCAGCGTACAGGGCCAGTATGGCTACACCTTC. Translation: CASSVQGQYGYTF.

This chain connects TRBV27 to TRBJ1-2; D is possibly TRBD1 (6 bases). Germline lookup yields CDR1 MNHEY and CDR2 SMNVEV (reference sequence). Trimming stripped 10 bases from V and 7 bases from J, with 10 bases between. This CDR3 is built from 10 residues. CDR3 protein: CATYRAGYTF. As DNA, the CDR3 is TGTGCCACTTACAGGGCTGGCTACACCTTC.

The chain employs TRBV28 and TRBJ1-3; D is undetermined. CDR3 length equals 13 residues. Germline CDR1 MDHEN, CDR2 SYDVKM. V lost 4 bases, J lost 8 bases, and 12 bases lay in between. The CDR3 loop reads CASSSQPLDTIYF. CDR3 DNA: TGTGCCAGCAGTTCACAGCCCTTGGACACCATATATTTT.

V usage is TRBV6-1 and J usage is TRBJ2-7; TRBD1 aligns across 12 bases. V was clipped by 1 base and J by 7 bases; unmatched bases: 11. Germline V gives CDR1 MNHNS, CDR2 SASEGT. The CDR3 is made up of 17 amino acids. The CDR3 sequence: CASSEEVGTGGLEEQYF. In DNA form, the CDR3 reads TGTGCCAGCAGTGAAGAGGTAGGGACAGGGGGCTTGGAAGAGCAGTACTTC.

The V call is TRBV28, the J call TRBJ2-7; 11 nucleotides agree with TRBD2. Germline V gene sequence: CDR1 MDHEN, CDR2 SYDVKM. This CDR3 spans 16 amino acids. J gave up 3 bases and V 5 bases, and 9 bases lay outside the gene matches. The CDR3, as DNA: TGTGCCAGCAGTCTGACCAGGACTAGCGGGCGCTACGAGCAGTACTTC. Translation: CASSLTRTSGRYEQYF.

The chain's CDR3 is CASSLGTSGTGELFF. The DNA for the CDR3 is TGCGCCAGCAGCTTGGGGACTAGCGGCACCGGGGAGCTGTTTTTT. The genes are TRBV5-1 and TRBJ2-2, with 10 bases lining up with TRBD2. CDR3 length: 15 amino acids. CDR1 is SGHRS, CDR2 YFSETQ, per germline. V shed 0 bases, J shed 4 bases, and the junction held 0 bases outside the gene matches.

CDR3 DNA: TGCGCCAGCAGCCCTTCCCGGGACACACACTACGAGCAGTACTTC. Encoded protein: CASSPSRDTHYEQYF. The rearrangement links TRBV5-1 to TRBJ2-7; a weak D match, TRBD1 (6 bases). The CDR3 contains 15 residues. V was cut by 4 bases and J by 3 bases, with 17 bases left in between. Germline loops: CDR1 SGHRS, CDR2 YFSETQ.

The chain has TRBV6-4 and TRBJ2-3; 8 bases match TRBD2. V was clipped by 2 bases and J by 4 bases; unmatched bases: 8. The CDR3 loop spans 16 amino acids. The V gene's germline CDR1 is MRHNA and CDR2 SNTAGT. In DNA, the CDR3 is TGTGCCAGCAGTGACCCTAGCGGGCCTGGGGCAGATACGCAGTATTTT. This codes for CASSDPSGPGADTQYF.

V gene TRBV27 combines with J gene TRBJ2-1; D possibly corresponds to TRBD2 (5 bases). The V end lost 5 bases, the J end lost 5 bases, and 10 bases lay between the germline ends. The CDR3 covers 13 residues. CDR1 and CDR2 (germline): MNHEY, SMNVEV (reference sequence). CDR3 DNA: TGTGCCAGCAGTAAGTCCGGGAACAATGAGCAGTTCTTC. Translated, it gives CASSKSGNNEQFF.